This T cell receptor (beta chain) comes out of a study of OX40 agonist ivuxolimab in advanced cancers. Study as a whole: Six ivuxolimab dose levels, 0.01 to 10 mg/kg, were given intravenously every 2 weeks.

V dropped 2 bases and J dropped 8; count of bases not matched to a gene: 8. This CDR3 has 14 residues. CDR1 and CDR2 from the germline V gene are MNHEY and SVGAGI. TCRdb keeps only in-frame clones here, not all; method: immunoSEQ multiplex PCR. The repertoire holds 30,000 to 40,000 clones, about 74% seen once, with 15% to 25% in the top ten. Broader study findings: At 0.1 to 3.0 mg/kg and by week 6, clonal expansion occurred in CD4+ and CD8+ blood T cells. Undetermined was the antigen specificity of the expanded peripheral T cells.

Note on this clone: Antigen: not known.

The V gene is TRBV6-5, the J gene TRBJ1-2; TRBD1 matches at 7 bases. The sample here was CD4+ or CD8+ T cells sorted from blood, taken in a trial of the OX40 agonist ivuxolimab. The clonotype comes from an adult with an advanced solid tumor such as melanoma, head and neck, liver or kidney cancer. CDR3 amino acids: CASSYDRDVGGYTF. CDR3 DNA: TGTGCCAGCAGTTACGACAGGGATGTTGGGGGCTACACCTTC.